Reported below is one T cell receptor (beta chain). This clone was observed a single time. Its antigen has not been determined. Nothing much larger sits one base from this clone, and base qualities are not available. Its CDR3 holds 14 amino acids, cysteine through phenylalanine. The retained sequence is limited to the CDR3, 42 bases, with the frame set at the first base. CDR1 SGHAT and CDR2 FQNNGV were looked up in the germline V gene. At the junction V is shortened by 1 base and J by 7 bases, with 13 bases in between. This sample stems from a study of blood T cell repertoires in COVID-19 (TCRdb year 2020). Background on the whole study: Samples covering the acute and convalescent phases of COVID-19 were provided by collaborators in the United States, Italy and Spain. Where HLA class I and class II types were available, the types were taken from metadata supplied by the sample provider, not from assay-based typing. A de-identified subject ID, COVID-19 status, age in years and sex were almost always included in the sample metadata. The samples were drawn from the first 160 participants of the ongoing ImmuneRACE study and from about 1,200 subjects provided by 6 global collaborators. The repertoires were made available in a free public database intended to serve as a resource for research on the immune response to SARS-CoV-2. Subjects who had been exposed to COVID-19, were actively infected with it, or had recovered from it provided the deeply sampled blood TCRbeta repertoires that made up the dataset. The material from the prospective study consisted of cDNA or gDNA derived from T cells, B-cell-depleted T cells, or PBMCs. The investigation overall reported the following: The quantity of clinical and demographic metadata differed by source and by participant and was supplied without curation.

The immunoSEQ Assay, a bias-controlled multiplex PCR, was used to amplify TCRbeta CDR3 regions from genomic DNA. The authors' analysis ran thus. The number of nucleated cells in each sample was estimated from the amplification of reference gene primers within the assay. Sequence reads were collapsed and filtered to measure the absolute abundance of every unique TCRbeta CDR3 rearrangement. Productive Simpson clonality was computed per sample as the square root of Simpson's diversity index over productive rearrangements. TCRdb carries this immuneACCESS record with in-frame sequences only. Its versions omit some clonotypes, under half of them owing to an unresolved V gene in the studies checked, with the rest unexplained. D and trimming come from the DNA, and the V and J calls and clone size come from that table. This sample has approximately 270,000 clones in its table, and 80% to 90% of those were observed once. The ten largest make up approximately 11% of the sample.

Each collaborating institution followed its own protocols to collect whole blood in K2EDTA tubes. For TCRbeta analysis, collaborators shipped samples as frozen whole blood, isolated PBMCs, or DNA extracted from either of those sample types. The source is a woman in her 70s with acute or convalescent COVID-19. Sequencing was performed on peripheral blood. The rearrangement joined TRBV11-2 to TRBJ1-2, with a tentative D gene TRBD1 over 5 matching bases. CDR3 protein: CASSLGVRGSGYTF. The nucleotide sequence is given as TGTGCCAGCAGCTTAGGCGTTAGGGGTAGTGGCTACACCTTC.